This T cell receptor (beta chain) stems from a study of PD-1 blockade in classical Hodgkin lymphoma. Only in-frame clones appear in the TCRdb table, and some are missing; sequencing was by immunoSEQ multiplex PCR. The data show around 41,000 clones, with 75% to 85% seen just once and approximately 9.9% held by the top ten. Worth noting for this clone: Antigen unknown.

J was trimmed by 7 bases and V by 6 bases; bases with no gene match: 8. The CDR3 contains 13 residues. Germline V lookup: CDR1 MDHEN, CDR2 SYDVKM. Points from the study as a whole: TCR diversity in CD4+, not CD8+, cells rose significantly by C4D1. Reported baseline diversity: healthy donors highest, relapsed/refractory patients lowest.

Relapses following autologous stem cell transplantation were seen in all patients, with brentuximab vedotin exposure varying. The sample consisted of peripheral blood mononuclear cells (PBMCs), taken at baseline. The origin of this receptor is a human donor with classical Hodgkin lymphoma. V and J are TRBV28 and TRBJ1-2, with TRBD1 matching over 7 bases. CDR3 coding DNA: TGTGCCAGCAGCCAGGGGGGGGTCGGTGGCTACACCTTC. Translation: CASSQGGVGGYTF.